The entry that follows covers one TCR beta chain sequence. Its specificity is not known. The entry originates in a study of OX40 agonist ivuxolimab in advanced cancers. Study-level information: Intravenous ivuxolimab was administered to patients every 2 weeks at 0.01 to 10 mg/kg. Dose-escalation subjects each had hepatocellular carcinoma, melanoma, renal cell or head and neck cancer.

Points from the study as a whole: Nonresponders included some who also had low normalized T-cell clonal expansion. At doses 0.1 to 3.0 mg/kg, CD4+ and CD8+ clones expanded.

Clones were sequenced by immunoSEQ multiplex PCR, and TCRdb holds only the in-frame ones, with some missing. The sample yields 50,000 to 75,000 clones, 84% seen once. V was shortened by 2 bases and J by 1 base, with 14 bases between the two germline ends. This CDR3 comprises 16 residues. From germline, CDR1 is MNHNS and CDR2 SASEGT. The chain uses TRBV6-1 and TRBJ1-2; D gene ambiguous. The sequence was collected from an adult with an advanced solid tumor such as melanoma, head and neck, liver or kidney cancer. The starting material was CD4+ or CD8+ T cells sorted from blood, obtained in a trial of the OX40 agonist ivuxolimab. The CDR3 region is CASSEIGGAINYGYTF. CDR3 DNA sequence: TGTGCCAGCAGTGAAATAGGTGGAGCTATTAACTATGGCTACACCTTC.